One sample yielded the 2 T cell receptor beta chains listed below, sequenced in a study of cytomegalovirus exposure and HLA in healthy donors (dated by TCRdb to about 2017). The protocol used for the library was the immunoSEQ multiplex PCR assay. A mixture of 60 forward primers for TCR Vbeta segments and 13 reverse primers for TCR Jbeta segments was used in the multiplex PCR. In TCRdb, the immuneACCESS table is reduced to in-frame sequences with V and J assigned. These tables do not hold every clone; where another copy was compared, an unresolved V gene accounts for under half, and the others remain unexplained. The sample profile shows some 150,000 clones; 75% to 85% of them were found once. The top ten constitute about 6.7% of the sample. Input material: PBMCs. These receptors were obtained from a man aged 50-60 years in good health and CMV-seropositive.

This clone has more than one count but fewer than ten. The rearrangement links TRBV2 to TRBJ2-7, with D uncertain. V was pared by 2 bases and J by 0 bases, with 14 bases between. The CDR3 has 16 amino acids. Germline V gives CDR1 SNHLY, CDR2 FYNNEI. The CDR3 protein is CASSEPRLQSSYEQYF. The CDR3 DNA sequence: TGTGCCAGCAGTGAACCTCGACTCCAGAGCTCCTACGAGCAGTACTTC.

This sequence joins TRBV28 and TRBJ1-2; D uncertain. V lost 6 bases and J 5 bases, leaving 19 bases between the germline ends. The CDR3 is 15 amino acids. Germline CDR1 and CDR2: MDHEN and SYDVKM. The CDR3 is CASSTYEAWSYGYTF. The CDR3 bases are TGTGCCAGCAGCACATACGAGGCGTGGTCTTATGGCTACACCTTC.